This T cell receptor (beta chain) was sequenced during a study of beta chain features in type 1 diabetes. Study results and limitations: People with Type 1 diabetes carried modestly yet significantly shorter TCRB CDR3s in all four CD4+ subsets.

This clone appeared many times. What it recognizes is unknown. What was sequenced were expressed TCRB transcripts, since all of the isolated RNA had been reverse transcribed. The table came from immunoSEQ multiplex PCR; TCRdb's copy has only in-frame clones and leaves some out. The data contain about 650,000 clones, roughly 12% of them singletons. V was pared by 1 base and J by 4 bases, with 7 bases between. This CDR3 contains 14 residues. Germline loops: CDR1 LGHNA, CDR2 YNFKEQ. The TCR was taken from a man aged 30 to 39 with type 1 diabetes. V gene TRBV4-2 combines with J gene TRBJ1-4; perhaps TRBD1 as D (5 bases). Sequenced sample: naive CD4+ T cells from blood. CDR3 amino acids: CASSQGQGNEKLFF. In DNA, the CDR3 is TGTGCCAGCAGCCAAGGGCAGGGTAATGAAAAACTGTTTTTT.